Each of the 19 T cell receptor beta chains below was sequenced from the same sample in a study of T cells after yellow fever vaccination. MiXCR was run by TCRdb on the 5' RACE reads, yielding one entry per CDR3 protein. The data contain under 550,000 distinct CDR3 sequences, 21% of them seen just once; the ten biggest clones take up about 16%. This specimen was PBMCs, taken about 21 days after the first yellow fever vaccination. The receptors here all came from a man aged 18 to 29 who received the YFV17D yellow fever vaccine.

This clonotype was seen many times. The rearrangement uses TRBV12-3 or TRBV12-4 and TRBJ1-5; D unresolved. CDR3 length: 16 amino acids. V lost 6 bases and J 0 bases, leaving 15 bases between the germline ends. The DNA for the CDR3 is TGTGCCAGCAGAACTTCGACTGGGGTTAGCAATCAGCCCCAGCATTTT. Its protein product is CASRTSTGVSNQPQHF.

This clonotype showed up just a few times. The chain links TRBV11-1 to TRBJ2-1, with TRBD1 matching 10 bases. J gave up 7 bases and V 5 bases, and 11 bases lay outside the gene matches. The germline gives CDR1 SGHAT, CDR2 FQDESV (reference sequence). The CDR3 runs to 16 residues. This CDR3 is CASSTLWGQGRNEQFF. CDR3 sequence (DNA): TGTGCCAGCAGCACCCTCTGGGGACAGGGGCGGAATGAGCAGTTCTTC.

The rearrangement uses TRBV7-9 and TRBJ2-3; 7 bases match TRBD1. CDR1 is SEHNR and CDR2 is FQNEAQ in the germline V gene (reference sequence). J lost 2 bases, V lost 4 bases, and 6 bases had no gene match. This CDR3 is 15 amino acids long. The DNA for the CDR3 is TGTGCCAGCAGCTCGAGACAGGGCCCCACAGATACGCAGTATTTT. It yields the protein CASSSRQGPTDTQYF.

This clonotype has more than one count but fewer than ten. The V call is TRBV12-3 or TRBV12-4, the J call TRBJ2-3; no firm D call. V gave up 7 bases and J gave up 0 bases, with 11 bases separating them. The CDR3 runs to 14 residues. For the CDR3, the DNA is TGTGCCAGCACCGCCTCCTCTAGCACAGATACGCAGTATTTT. Amino acid sequence: CASTASSSTDTQYF.

The genes are TRBV5-4 and TRBJ2-5; possibly TRBD1 for D (5 bases). The CDR3 consists of 13 residues. Looked up from germline, CDR1 is SGHNT and CDR2 is YYREEE (reference sequence). V gave up 1 base and J gave up 5 bases, with 9 bases separating them. The DNA for the CDR3 is TGTGCCAGCAGCTTGCAGGGCAGCGAGACCCAGTACTTC. It yields the protein CASSLQGSETQYF.

The chain uses TRBV6-1 and TRBJ2-3, with 13 bases lining up with TRBD2. The ends lost 6 bases at V and 7 bases at J; junction bases unmatched: 7. Germline V gives CDR1 MNHNS, CDR2 SASEGT. This CDR3 is 15 amino acids long. CDR3 nucleotides: TGTGCCAGCAGCCCGGGACTAGCGGGGAGAAATACGCAGTATTTT. Protein product: CASSPGLAGRNTQYF.

The DNA of the CDR3 is TGTGCCAGCATGACCGGTAATGGCTACACCTTC. Protein product: CASMTGNGYTF. The rearrangement uses TRBV25-1 and TRBJ1-2; D remains unclear. The V gene's germline CDR1 is MGHDK and CDR2 SYGVNS. This CDR3 region has 11 residues. Deletions cut 7 bases from V and 6 bases from J, with 9 bases between.

In its sample, this clonotype was seen a few times. J is TRBJ1-4 and V is TRBV20-1, with D hard to call. This CDR3 spans 12 amino acids. Trimming removed 0 bases at V and 8 bases at J, with 7 bases between. Germline V gives CDR1 DFQATT, CDR2 SNEGSKA (reference sequence). CDR3 amino acids: CSARDLEEKLFF. In DNA, the CDR3 is TGCAGTGCTAGAGATCTGGAGGAAAAACTGTTTTTT.

The chain uses TRBV14 and TRBJ1-2; no firm D call. CDR3 size: 12 residues. Germline CDR1 reads SGHDN; CDR2 reads FVKESK. Trimming took 0 bases from V and 4 from J, leaving 3 bases between them. As DNA, the CDR3 is TGTGCCAGCAGCCAAGAACGCTATGGCTACACCTTC. This codes for CASSQERYGYTF.

The rearrangement links TRBV9 to TRBJ2-3, with TRBD1 identical over 7 bases. CDR3 size: 15 residues. Germline V gene sequence: CDR1 SGDLS, CDR2 YYNGEE. The ends lost 3 bases at V and 2 bases at J; junction bases unmatched: 6. CDR3 nucleotide sequence: TGTGCCAGCAGCGGCCGGGACAGAGCCACAGATACGCAGTATTTT. It translates to CASSGRDRATDTQYF.

The rearrangement links TRBV5-6 to TRBJ2-3; a weak D match, TRBD2 (7 bases). This CDR3 has 14 residues. V was trimmed by 3 bases and J by 4 bases, leaving 12 bases between them. Germline CDR1 is SGHDT and CDR2 is YYEEEE. CDR3 bases: TGTGCCAGCAGCTCGGGGGGCGCCCCAGATACGCAGTATTTT. This sequence encodes CASSSGGAPDTQYF.

This chain connects TRBV10-3 to TRBJ2-7; no firm D call. The germline V and J ends were trimmed by 4 bases and 0 bases, with 10 bases remaining between them. Germline V CDR1 and CDR2: ENHRY, SYGVKD. The CDR3 is 14 amino acids. For the CDR3, the DNA is TGTGCCATCAGTGCTGGAGATAGCTCCTACGAGCAGTACTTC. This codes for CAISAGDSSYEQYF.

The chain joins TRBV29-1 to TRBJ2-5; possible D gene TRBD2, 6 bases. V gave up 4 bases and J gave up 2 bases, with 11 bases separating them. Germline CDR1 SQVTM, CDR2 ANQGSEA. The CDR3 runs 13 residues. The CDR3 loop reads CSVVTGGQETQYF. For the CDR3, the DNA is TGCAGCGTTGTTACCGGGGGACAAGAGACCCAGTACTTC.

The chain has TRBV20-1 and TRBJ2-5, with TRBD2 as a possible D gene (7 bases). The germline V gene encodes CDR1 DFQATT and CDR2 SNEGSKA (reference sequence). This CDR3 region has 16 residues. Trimming cost V 5 bases and J 5 bases, with 24 bases left between them. CDR3 region: CSARAPGEGTGETQYF. CDR3 nucleotide sequence: TGCAGTGCTCGGGCCCCAGGGGAGGGAACCGGGGAGACCCAGTACTTC.

The chain is built from TRBV6-5 and TRBJ2-2, with D unresolved. CDR1 is MNHEY, CDR2 SVGAGI, per germline. The CDR3 spans 16 residues. V gave up 2 bases and J gave up 4 bases, with 14 bases separating them. CDR3 sequence: CASSYGAQALTGELFF. The CDR3 DNA reads TGTGCCAGCAGTTACGGTGCTCAGGCCCTCACCGGGGAGCTGTTTTTT.

This clonotype turned up a few times. The chain is built from TRBV7-6 and TRBJ2-7, with 7 bases aligning to TRBD1. The CDR3 covers 14 residues. V was pared by 4 bases and J by 5 bases, with 8 bases of the junction left unmatched. Germline-derived CDR1 and CDR2 are SGHVS and FNYEAQ. The CDR3 region is CASSWTGLGDEQYF. As DNA, the CDR3 is TGTGCCAGCAGCTGGACAGGCCTAGGCGACGAGCAGTACTTC.

This clonotype was counted a single time. The chain couples TRBV2 to TRBJ2-3; D not certain. From germline, CDR1 is SNHLY and CDR2 FYNNEI. The CDR3 has 13 residues. V was trimmed by 2 bases and J by 5 bases, leaving 8 bases between them. The DNA of the CDR3 is TGTGCCAGCAGTGAAAACCTGGAAGATACGCAGTATTTT. Protein product: CASSENLEDTQYF.

This clonotype was counted a few times. The J gene is TRBJ2-3, the V gene TRBV7-9, with D perhaps given as TRBD1 or TRBD2 (6 bases each). Germline V lookup: CDR1 SEHNR, CDR2 FQNEAQ (reference sequence). The V end was cut by 7 bases, the J end by 4 bases, with 21 bases between. This CDR3 contains 16 residues. The CDR3 DNA is TGTGCCAGCAACCCCGGGGACGGGGGCCGGGCAGATACGCAGTATTTT. This sequence encodes CASNPGDGGRADTQYF.

This chain connects TRBV7-2 to TRBJ2-3; 9 bases match TRBD2. This CDR3 comprises 16 residues. V shed 2 bases and J 5 bases; nucleotides not matched to a gene: 8. CDR1 is SGHTA and CDR2 is FQGNSA in the germline V gene. The CDR3 DNA is TGTGCCAGCAGCTTAAATGGCGGGGGGGCCCTAGATACGCAGTATTTT. It encodes CASSLNGGGALDTQYF. The entire variable domain, with the rest obtained from reference TRBV7-2 and TRBJ2-3, is as follows: GAGVSQSPSNKVTEKGKDVELRCDPISGHTALYWYRQSLGQGLEFLIYFQGNSAPDKSGLPSDRFSAERTGGSVSTLTIQRTQQEDSAVYLCASSLNGGGALDTQYFGPGTRLTVL.